This T cell receptor beta chain was identified during a study of identifying expanded T cells in peripheral blood. Study results and limitations: Two-week clone count variance significantly increased as total template count grew. Differentially abundant clones: roughly 1.2 between replicates, approximately 16 at approximately 13 days, less than 25 at four.

The germline V gene has CDR1 SGHTA and CDR2 FQGNSA. V was clipped by 1 base and J by 1 base; unmatched bases: 6. This CDR3 comprises 17 residues. Assay used: immunoSEQ multiplex PCR; TCRdb lists only in-frame clones, some missing. The table records 75,000 to 100,000 clones, over 75% of them present only once. With respect to this clone: What it recognizes is unknown.

Collection occurred without any documented infections or immune events in donors. The genes are TRBV7-2 and TRBJ1-3; 8 bases map to TRBD1. Sequencing was performed on blood. This clonotype was sampled from a person aged 18 to 69 in good health. The CDR3 spells CASSLVSDRGSGNTIYF. In DNA, the CDR3 is TGTGCCAGCAGCTTAGTTTCAGACAGGGGATCTGGAAACACCATATATTTT.